What follows are 26 T cell receptor beta chains derived from one specimen sequenced in a study of regulatory T cells in long-lasting Graves disease. iRepertoire HTBI primers and Arm-PCR of CDR3 regions built TCR beta libraries. TCRdb ran MiXCR on the multiplex PCR reads and lists one entry per CDR3 protein. Of about 350,000 distinct CDR3 sequences listed, 15% to 20% are singletons. The time point was: newly diagnosed GD, antithyroid drugs for less than 3 months. RNA from PBMCs was the source of the TCR library. This sample also appeared in a second study, on T cells in Graves' hyperthyroidism and ophthalmopathy.

The material sequenced was peripheral blood mononuclear cells (PBMCs), taken at new diagnosis, from a patient treated with antithyroid drugs. Every receptor here comes from a young woman with Graves disease.

This clonotype has at least ten counts. The J gene is TRBJ1-2, the V gene TRBV30; 12 positions match TRBD1. CDR1 is GTSNPN, CDR2 SVGIG, per germline (reference sequence). The CDR3 is made up of 15 amino acids. Trimming took 2 bases from V and 7 from J; bases not matched to a gene: 8. Written as DNA, the CDR3 is TGTGCCTGGAGTCTGGGGACAGGGGGCTTCTCTGGCTACACCTTC. This sequence encodes CAWSLGTGGFSGYTF.

Ten or more counts support this clonotype. The chain recombines TRBV28 with TRBJ1-1; TRBD1 matches 7 bases. This CDR3 is built from 14 residues. Germline V gene sequence: CDR1 MDHEN, CDR2 SYDVKM. J lost 4 bases, V lost 4 bases, and 6 bases had no gene match. CDR3 DNA: TGTGCCAGCAGTTCACGGACAGGACTCACTGAAGCTTTCTTT. Translated, it gives CASSSRTGLTEAFF.

This clonotype was counted ten times or more. V usage is TRBV20-1 and J usage is TRBJ2-1; 9 nucleotides agree with TRBD2. CDR1 is DFQATT and CDR2 is SNEGSKA in the germline V gene (reference sequence). The CDR3 runs to 12 residues. The CDR3 protein is CRLLAGTNEQFF. The CDR3 region has the DNA TGCAGGCTCCTAGCGGGGACCAATGAGCAGTTCTTC.

A remark on this clonotype: This may be a read error: a much more frequent sequence differs by one nucleotide. In DNA form, the CDR3 reads TGTGCCAGCTTACTCGCGGACAGCTTCTACGAGCAGTACTTC. Protein sequence: CASLLADSFYEQYF. The chain links TRBV18 to TRBJ2-7; tentatively, D is TRBD1 (6 bases). This CDR3 comprises 14 residues. Trimming left V 7 bases short and J 3 bases short, with 16 bases between. Germline V CDR1 and CDR2: KGHSH, LQKENI.

This clonotype has more than one count but fewer than ten. The rearrangement uses TRBV7-9 and TRBJ1-2; D call uncertain. The CDR3 sequence is 14 residues long. Per the germline V gene, CDR1 is SEHNR and CDR2 is FQNEAQ (reference sequence). Trimming removed 2 bases from V and 3 bases from J, with 10 bases in between. CDR3 sequence reads: CASSLSGSDYGYTF. In DNA, the CDR3 is TGTGCCAGCAGCTTAAGTGGCAGCGACTATGGCTACACCTTC.

The V call is TRBV20-1, the J call TRBJ1-2; possibly TRBD1 for D (5 bases). CDR1 DFQATT and CDR2 SNEGSKA come from the germline V gene (reference sequence). V lost 3 bases to trimming and J lost 3 bases, with 17 bases between them. This CDR3 region has 15 residues. CDR3 nucleotides: TGCAGTGCTAGTCGGGGCGGGAGGGTACACTATGGCTACACCTTC. Its protein product is CSASRGGRVHYGYTF.

J is TRBJ2-1 and V is TRBV11-2; D uncertain. The V gene's germline CDR1 is SGHAT and CDR2 FQNNGV. This CDR3 is built from 15 residues. Trimming removed 5 bases from V and 1 base from J, with 12 bases in between. CDR3 in amino acids: CASSRMSVSYNEQFF. CDR3 bases: TGTGCCAGCAGCCGCATGAGTGTGTCCTACAATGAGCAGTTCTTC.

This clonotype was seen repeatedly, ten times or more. A much larger clone lies a single base off, so this may be a read error. The rearrangement joins TRBV3-1 to TRBJ2-1; TRBD2 matches 7 bases. The CDR3 spans 15 residues. The germline V gene has CDR1 LGHDT and CDR2 YNNKEL (reference sequence). J lost 0 bases, V lost 4 bases, and 3 bases had no gene match. The CDR3 loop reads CASSRAGSSYNEQFF. The CDR3 nucleotides are TGTGCCAGCAGCCGAGCGGGGAGCTCCTACAATGAGCAGTTCTTC.

The chain recombines TRBV5-6 with TRBJ1-5; 8 bases line up with TRBD1. The germline V gene has CDR1 SGHDT and CDR2 YYEEEE. V was pared by 3 bases and J by 3 bases, with 5 bases of the junction left unmatched. CDR3 size: 15 residues. The CDR3 reads CASSSWTGYNQPQHF. The CDR3 DNA is TGTGCCAGCAGCTCCTGGACAGGGTACAATCAGCCCCAGCATTTT.

The sample holds a few counts of this clonotype. V and J are TRBV15 and TRBJ2-7; no definite D call. In germline, CDR1 is LNHNV, CDR2 YYDKDF (reference sequence). The V end was cut by 5 bases, the J end by 6 bases, with 17 bases between. This CDR3 comprises 14 residues. The CDR3 DNA is TGTGCCACCAGCCAGGCCCCTGCCGGAACCGAGCAGTACTTC. Protein product: CATSQAPAGTEQYF.

The V call is TRBV20-1, the J call TRBJ2-7; TRBD2 matches at 9 bases. The V gene's germline CDR1 is DFQATT and CDR2 SNEGSKA (reference sequence). Trimming took 5 bases from V and 4 from J; bases not matched to a gene: 12. The CDR3 runs 15 residues. CDR3 in amino acids: CSAAPFASGEYEQYF. Written as DNA, the CDR3 is TGCAGTGCTGCTCCCTTTGCTAGCGGGGAATACGAGCAGTACTTC.

The J gene is TRBJ1-2, the V gene TRBV7-9; a possible D gene is TRBD1 (6 bases). V was cut by 7 bases and J by 4 bases, with 13 bases left in between. CDR3 size: 13 residues. Germline V gene data show CDR1 as SEHNR and CDR2 as FQNEAQ (reference sequence). The CDR3 loop reads CASNGGGSYGYTF. The CDR3 DNA sequence: TGTGCCAGCAACGGAGGGGGATCCTATGGCTACACCTTC.

This clonotype was detected many times. The rearrangement uses TRBV3-1 and TRBJ2-2; TRBD1 aligns across 7 bases. CDR3 size: 15 residues. Per germline, CDR1 LGHDT and CDR2 YNNKEL (reference sequence). Germline trimming cut 4 bases from V and 1 base from J; bases unmatched to any gene: 3. The CDR3, as DNA: TGTGCCAGCAGCCCCAGGGGGAGGAACACCGGGGAGCTGTTTTTT. Its translation is CASSPRGRNTGELFF.

V usage is TRBV2 and J usage is TRBJ1-1; 10 bases match TRBD1. The J segment lost 6 bases and the V segment lost 11 bases, leaving 12 bases of the junction unmatched. The germline V gene has CDR1 SNHLY and CDR2 FYNNEI. This CDR3 spans 14 amino acids. CDR3 amino acids: CAGCLGTGASEAFF. The DNA for the CDR3 is TGTGCCGGATGCCTCGGGACAGGGGCTTCTGAAGCTTTCTTT.

This clonotype was counted ten times or more. The V gene is TRBV2, the J gene TRBJ2-1; D remains unclear. Germline V gene sequence: CDR1 SNHLY, CDR2 FYNNEI. The V end lost 3 bases, the J end lost 9 bases, and 12 bases lay between the germline ends. The CDR3 is 13 residues long. The CDR3 nucleotides are TGTGCCAGCAGTGACGGTTTGGAAAGTGAGCAGTTCTTC. Encoded protein: CASSDGLESEQFF.

At least ten counts were recorded for this clonotype. V and J are TRBV9 and TRBJ2-1; 8 bases line up with TRBD2. Trimming at V came to 1 base and at J to 8 bases, leaving 11 bases not matched to a gene. CDR3 length equals 16 residues. Germline lookup yields CDR1 SGDLS and CDR2 YYNGEE. The CDR3 spells CASSVRSGASSDEQFF. Written as DNA, the CDR3 is TGTGCCAGCAGCGTACGTAGCGGGGCCTCCAGCGATGAGCAGTTCTTC. The variable domain in full, completed from reference TRBV9 and TRBJ2-1, reads DSGVTQTPKHLITATGQRVTLRCSPRSGDLSVYWYQQSLDQGLQFLIQYYNGEERAKGNILERFSAQQFPDLHSELNLSSLELGDSALYFCASSVRSGASSDEQFFGPGTRLTVL.

The chain recombines TRBV3-1 with TRBJ2-2, with 14 bases identical to TRBD2. This CDR3 is 21 amino acids long. Germline loops: CDR1 LGHDT, CDR2 YNNKEL (reference sequence). V was pared by 0 bases and J by 0 bases, with 9 bases of the junction left unmatched. In nucleotides, the CDR3 is TGTGCCAGCAGCCAAGAGCTCCGGGGACTAGCGGGGGCGACGAACACCGGGGAGCTGTTTTTT. This translates into CASSQELRGLAGATNTGELFF.

This clonotype was picked up many times. This chain joins TRBV3-1 and TRBJ2-1, with D perhaps TRBD2 (5 bases). The V gene lost 3 bases and the J gene lost 2 bases, with 14 bases spanning the gap. Germline CDR1 LGHDT, CDR2 YNNKEL (reference sequence). CDR3 length: 16 amino acids. The CDR3 is CASSHRGFPPYNEQFF. CDR3 in DNA: TGTGCCAGCAGCCACCGGGGTTTTCCGCCCTACAATGAGCAGTTCTTC.

Points on this clonotype: With only one base between it and a far larger clone, this is likely a read error. This rearrangement joins TRBV29-1 to TRBJ2-4; possibly TRBD1 or TRBD2 for D (5 bases each). The J call is doubtful: the DNA matches TRBJ2-7 better. Germline CDR1 SQVTM, CDR2 ANQGSEA. This CDR3 is built from 14 residues. The CDR3 coding sequence is TGCAGCGTTGAAGTAGCGAGAGTGGGGGACGAGCAGTACTTC. It specifies CSVEVARVGDEQYF.

This clonotype was observed at least ten times. The genes are TRBV28 and TRBJ1-1; a possible D gene is TRBD1 (5 bases). V lost 8 bases and J lost 2, with 18 bases in between. The CDR3 has 15 amino acids. Per the germline V gene, CDR1 is MDHEN and CDR2 is SYDVKM. The CDR3 DNA sequence: TGTGCCAGCCAGGTCGGGGGGGGAGGTAACACTGAAGCTTTCTTT. The encoded protein is CASQVGGGGNTEAFF.

The genes are TRBV19 and TRBJ2-1; 7 bases align to TRBD1. Losses at the gene ends were 5 bases for V and 8 bases for J; bases not matched to a gene: 6. The CDR3 sequence is 13 residues long. Germline V gene sequence: CDR1 LNHDA, CDR2 SQIVND (reference sequence). CDR3 nucleotide sequence: TGTGCCAGTAGTCCCTACAGGGGCGATGAGCAGTTCTTC. Its translation: CASSPYRGDEQFF.

This clonotype was counted ten times or more. This chain joins TRBV2 and TRBJ2-7; no clear D. The V end lost 8 bases, the J end lost 0 bases, and 14 bases lay between the germline ends. The CDR3 consists of 14 residues. CDR1 and CDR2 (germline): SNHLY, FYNNEI. CDR3 nucleotide sequence: TGTGCCAGCGCGTACGACCTTAGCTCCTACGAGCAGTACTTC. It translates to CASAYDLSSYEQYF.

This clonotype came up once. A much larger clone lies one base from this, so it may be a read error. This chain joins TRBV5-1 and TRBJ2-7, with D perhaps matching TRBD2 (6 bases). In germline, CDR1 is SGHRS, CDR2 YFSETQ. The CDR3 is made up of 14 amino acids. In DNA form, the CDR3 reads TGCACCTCAGCCCCCCACGGGGGTGGCTACGAGCAGTACTTC. Its translation is CTSAPHGGGYEQYF. The full variable domain, its missing parts supplied by reference TRBV5-1 and TRBJ2-7, is KAGVTQTPRYLIKTRGQQVTLSCSPISGHRSVSWYQQTPGQGLQFLFEYFSETQRNKGNFPGRFSGRQFSNSRSEMNVSTLELGDSALYLCTSAPHGGGYEQYFGPGTRLTVT.

This clonotype was seen ten or more times. V and J are TRBV7-2 and TRBJ2-7, with D uncertain. Germline V gives CDR1 SGHTA, CDR2 FQGNSA. Trimming removed 4 bases from V and 0 bases from J, with 10 bases in between. The CDR3 has 14 amino acids. The CDR3 loop is CASSSGSVSYEQYF. The DNA of the CDR3 is TGTGCCAGCAGCTCCGGATCGGTCTCCTACGAGCAGTACTTC.

The sample holds a few counts of this clonotype. CDR3 in DNA: TGTGCCAGCAGTTACCGGCCGGGACAGGGGTCGTCGGCTTTCTTT. Its protein is CASSYRPGQGSSAFF. The gene calls are TRBV6-5 and TRBJ1-1, with 10 bases identical to TRBD1. Germline-derived CDR1 and CDR2 are MNHEY and SVGAGI. J gave up 11 bases and V 2 bases, and 11 bases lay outside the gene matches. The CDR3 is made up of 15 amino acids.

The V call is TRBV6-2 or TRBV6-3, the J call TRBJ1-2; D perhaps matches TRBD1 (5 bases). Germline V gene sequence: CDR1 MNHEY, CDR2 SVGEGT. CDR3 length: 14 residues. V dropped 2 bases and J dropped 4 bases, with 11 bases sitting between them. As DNA, the CDR3 is TGTGCCAGCAGTTACCGGAGGGGCCCCTATGGCTACACCTTC. Amino acid sequence: CASSYRRGPYGYTF.